The sample holds a few counts of the clone carrying this T cell receptor (beta chain). Antigen: not known. The CDR3 is made up of 14 amino acids. Trimming stripped 0 bases from V and 5 bases from J, with 10 bases between. The V gene's germline CDR1 is SGHTA and CDR2 FQGNSA. Researchers tagged individual cDNA molecules with unique molecular identifiers. From the 5' RACE reads, TCRdb called clonotypes with MiXCR, one entry per CDR3 protein. Here the sample spans over 80,000 distinct CDR3 sequences, 9.5% to 15% being singletons. This record belongs to a study of early T cells in non-severe SARS-CoV-2 infection. Turning to the study itself: Sequencing was performed on bulk RNA from unsorted whole blood, leaving chains unpaired. Study findings and constraints: VDJdb matching, biased toward anti-spike CD8 responses, missed private and CD4 specificities.

The chain employs TRBV7-2 and TRBJ2-5; D unclear. This receptor was identified in an adult who was a healthcare worker with PCR-confirmed SARS-CoV-2 infection or an uninfected control (not recorded which). Sample: whole blood, taken at baseline. This chain's CDR3 is CASSLANPRETQYF. The CDR3 DNA sequence: TGTGCCAGCAGCTTAGCGAATCCGCGGGAGACCCAGTACTTC.